This T cell receptor (beta chain) was found in a study of beta chain features in type 1 diabetes. Whole-study findings and limits: Unsettled here was the matter of whether HLA type influences TCRB rearrangement.

Expressed TCRB transcripts were sequenced after all isolated RNA was converted to cDNA. Regulatory, naive and central memory T cell samples averaged roughly 3.5 million reads. TCRdb keeps only in-frame clones here, not all; method: immunoSEQ multiplex PCR. The sample lists roughly 610,000 clones; 15% to 17% were seen once. As regards this clone: No antigen is known for it.

Germline V CDR1 and CDR2: MNHEY, SVGAGI. Trimming removed 5 bases at V and 3 bases at J, with 11 bases between. CDR3 size: 13 residues. Source material: naive CD4+ T cells from blood. This sequence joins TRBV6-5 and TRBJ2-7; D gene unclear. This TCR was recovered from a man younger than 35 in good health. In DNA, the CDR3 is TGTGCCAGCAGTCAAGCAAGAGTCTACGAGCAGTACTTC. Translated, it gives CASSQARVYEQYF.